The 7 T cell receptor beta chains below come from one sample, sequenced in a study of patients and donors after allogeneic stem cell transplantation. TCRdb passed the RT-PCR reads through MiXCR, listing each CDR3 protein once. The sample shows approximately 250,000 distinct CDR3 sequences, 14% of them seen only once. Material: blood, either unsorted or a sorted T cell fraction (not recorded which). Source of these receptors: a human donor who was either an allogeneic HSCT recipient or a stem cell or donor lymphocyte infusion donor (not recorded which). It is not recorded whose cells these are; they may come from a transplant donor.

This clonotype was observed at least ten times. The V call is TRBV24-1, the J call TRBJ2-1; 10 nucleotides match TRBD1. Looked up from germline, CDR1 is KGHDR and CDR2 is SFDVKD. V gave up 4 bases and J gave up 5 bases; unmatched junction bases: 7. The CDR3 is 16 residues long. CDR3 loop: CATSDSDRGPNNEQFF. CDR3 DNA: TGTGCCACCAGTGACAGCGACAGGGGGCCCAACAATGAGCAGTTCTTC.

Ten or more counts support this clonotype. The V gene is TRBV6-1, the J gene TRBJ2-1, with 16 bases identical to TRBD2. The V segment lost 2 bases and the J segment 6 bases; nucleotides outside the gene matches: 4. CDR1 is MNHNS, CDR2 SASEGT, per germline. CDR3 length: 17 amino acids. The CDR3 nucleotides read TGTGCCAGCAGTGAAAGGGGGACTAGCGGGAGGGCCAATGAGCAGTTCTTC. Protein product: CASSERGTSGRANEQFF.

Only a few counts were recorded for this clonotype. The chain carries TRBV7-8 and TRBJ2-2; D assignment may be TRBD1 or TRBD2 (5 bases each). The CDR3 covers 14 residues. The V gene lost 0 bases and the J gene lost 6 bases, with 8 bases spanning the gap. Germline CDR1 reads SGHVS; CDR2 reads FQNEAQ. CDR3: CASSLAQGAGELFF. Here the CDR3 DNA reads TGTGCCAGCAGCTTAGCTCAGGGAGCCGGGGAGCTGTTTTTT.

The CDR3, as DNA: TGTGCCAGCAGAACTGCCGGGACAGGGGCGACCTACGAGCAGTACTTC. Amino acid sequence: CASRTAGTGATYEQYF. V and J are TRBV6-1 and TRBJ2-7, with 10 bases lining up with TRBD1. This CDR3 region has 16 residues. Germline V gene data show CDR1 as MNHNS and CDR2 as SASEGT. V shed 6 bases and J 2 bases; nucleotides not matched to a gene: 10.

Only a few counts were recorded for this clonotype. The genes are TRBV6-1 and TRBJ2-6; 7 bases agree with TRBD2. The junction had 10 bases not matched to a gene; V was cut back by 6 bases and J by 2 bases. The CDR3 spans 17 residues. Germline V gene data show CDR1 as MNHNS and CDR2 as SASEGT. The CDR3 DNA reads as TGTGCCAGCAGAAACCGAGCGGGGTTTACTGGGGCCAACGTCCTGACTTTC. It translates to CASRNRAGFTGANVLTF.

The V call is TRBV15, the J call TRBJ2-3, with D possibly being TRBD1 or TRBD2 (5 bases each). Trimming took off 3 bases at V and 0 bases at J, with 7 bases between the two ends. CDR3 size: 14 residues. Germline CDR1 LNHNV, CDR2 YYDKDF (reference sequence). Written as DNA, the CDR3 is TGTGCCACCAGCAGGGGACGGAGCACAGATACGCAGTATTTT. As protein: CATSRGRSTDTQYF.

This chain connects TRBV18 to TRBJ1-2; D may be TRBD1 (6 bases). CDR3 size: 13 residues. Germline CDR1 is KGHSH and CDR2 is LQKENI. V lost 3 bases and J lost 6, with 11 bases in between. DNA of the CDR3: TGTGCCAGCTCACCCCGACAGGACGATGGCTACACCTTC. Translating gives CASSPRQDDGYTF. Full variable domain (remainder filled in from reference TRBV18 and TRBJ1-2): NAGVMQNPRHLVRRRGQEARLRCSPMKGHSHVYWYRQLPEEGLKFMVYLQKENIIDESGMPKERFSAEFPKEGPSILRIQQVVRGDSAAYFCASSPRQDDGYTFGSGTRLTVV.